The 16 T cell receptor beta chains below were found in one sample sequenced in a study of cytomegalovirus exposure and HLA in healthy donors. The PCR had 60 Vbeta and 13 Jbeta primers. Libraries were prepared by immunoSEQ multiplex PCR; TCRdb keeps only in-frame clonotypes and omits some of them. The sample lists 130,000 or so clones; 6.5% to 9.5% were seen once. The sample consisted of PBMCs. These receptors were collected from a man aged 35-49 years in good health and CMV-seronegative.

This clone showed up just a few times. The CDR3 protein is CASSFGGGGVPETQYF. Written as DNA, the CDR3 is TGTGCCAGCAGCTTTGGTGGCGGGGGGGTCCCAGAGACCCAGTACTTC. The chain couples TRBV7-9 to TRBJ2-5, with 9 bases lining up with TRBD2. In germline, CDR1 is SEHNR, CDR2 FQNEAQ (reference sequence). There are 16 residues in the CDR3. After removal of 3 bases from V and 4 bases from J, the junction contained 9 bases not matched to a gene.

V and J are TRBV7-2 and TRBJ1-1; D might be TRBD1 (6 bases). Trimming took off 1 base at V and 6 bases at J, with 12 bases between the two ends. Germline CDR1 is SGHTA and CDR2 is FQGNSA. The length of the CDR3 is 14 residues. Written as DNA, the CDR3 is TGTGCCAGCAGCTTAGTAAGGGCAGGGGCTGAAGCTTTCTTT. Encoded protein: CASSLVRAGAEAFF.

This clone was picked up a small number of times. V usage is TRBV7-9 and J usage is TRBJ2-7; D not resolved. The CDR3 has 13 amino acids. V gave up 5 bases and J gave up 6 bases, with 14 bases separating them. Germline loops: CDR1 SEHNR, CDR2 FQNEAQ (reference sequence). The CDR3 region is CASSPSPNSEQYF. CDR3 DNA sequence: TGTGCCAGCAGCCCAAGTCCCAACAGCGAGCAGTACTTC.

The sample holds a few counts of this clone. The rearrangement uses TRBV2 and TRBJ2-3; 7 bases agree with TRBD2. The CDR3 totals 11 residues. Trimming removed 9 bases from V and 4 bases from J; junction bases left unmatched: 1. Germline lookup yields CDR1 SNHLY and CDR2 FYNNEI. CDR3 amino acids: CARGLADTQYF. DNA of the CDR3: TGTGCCAGAGGACTAGCAGATACGCAGTATTTT.

This clone was seen more than once but under ten times. This sequence joins TRBV9 and TRBJ2-1, with a weak D call TRBD2 (7 bases). Trimming took off 0 bases at V and 7 bases at J, with 14 bases between the two ends. The germline V gene encodes CDR1 SGDLS and CDR2 YYNGEE. The CDR3 is 15 residues long. The CDR3 region is CASSVGAGEGNEQFF. CDR3 coding DNA: TGTGCCAGCAGCGTAGGAGCAGGGGAGGGTAATGAGCAGTTCTTC. The entire variable domain, with the rest obtained from reference TRBV9 and TRBJ2-1, is as follows: DSGVTQTPKHLITATGQRVTLRCSPRSGDLSVYWYQQSLDQGLQFLIQYYNGEERAKGNILERFSAQQFPDLHSELNLSSLELGDSALYFCASSVGAGEGNEQFFGPGTRLTVL.

J is TRBJ2-3 and V is TRBV13, with D possibly TRBD1 on 6 matching bases. The V end was cut by 4 bases, the J end by 5 bases, with 13 bases between. Germline CDR1 and CDR2: PRHDT and FYEKMQ (reference sequence). The CDR3 is made up of 14 amino acids. CDR3 sequence reads: CASSSLTGLDTQYF. CDR3 in DNA: TGTGCCAGCAGCTCTCTCACAGGGCTAGATACGCAGTATTTT.

The chain joins TRBV27 to TRBJ1-4; no firm D call. Germline CDR1 and CDR2: MNHEY and SMNVEV (reference sequence). There are 15 residues in the CDR3. The V gene lost 5 bases and the J gene lost 0 bases, with 10 bases spanning the gap. The CDR3 nucleotides read TGTGCCAGCAGTCCGACTACTGCAACTAATGAAAAACTGTTTTTT. As protein: CASSPTTATNEKLFF.

This sequence joins TRBV6-5 and TRBJ1-2, with D possibly TRBD1 on 6 matching bases. The germline CDR1 and CDR2 sequences are MNHEY and SVGAGI. This CDR3 has 16 residues. Deletions cut 0 bases from V and 4 bases from J, with 15 bases between. Written as DNA, the CDR3 is TGTGCCAGCAGTTACTCGGAGACAGGCCTAGGCTATGGCTACACCTTC. The encoded protein is CASSYSETGLGYGYTF.

This clone was counted between two and nine times. The chain uses TRBV9 and TRBJ2-3; 7 nucleotides line up with TRBD2. Germline trimming cut 4 bases from V and 6 bases from J; bases unmatched to any gene: 5. CDR1 is SGDLS and CDR2 is YYNGEE in the germline V gene. The CDR3 is 13 amino acids. DNA for the CDR3: TGTGCCAGCAGCCTCTGGGACTATGATACGCAGTATTTT. This codes for CASSLWDYDTQYF. The full variable domain, with the rest looked up from reference TRBV9 and TRBJ2-3, is DSGVTQTPKHLITATGQRVTLRCSPRSGDLSVYWYQQSLDQGLQFLIQYYNGEERAKGNILERFSAQQFPDLHSELNLSSLELGDSALYFCASSLWDYDTQYFGPGTRLTVL.

This rearrangement joins TRBV7-3 to TRBJ2-1, with D perhaps matching TRBD2 (6 bases). This CDR3 has 13 residues. Germline V gene sequence: CDR1 SGHTA, CDR2 FQGTGA. V shed 2 bases and J shed 5 bases, with 7 bases lying between them. CDR3 sequence (DNA): TGTGCCAGCAGCTTAGGACTAAACAATGAGCAGTTCTTC. Translated: CASSLGLNNEQFF.

This chain joins TRBV7-6 and TRBJ2-5, with 9 bases that match TRBD2. V lost 5 bases and J lost 5; bases outside the gene matches: 12. This CDR3 is 16 amino acids long. Germline V CDR1 and CDR2: SGHVS, FNYEAQ. The CDR3 DNA reads TGTGCCAGCAGCCACATAGCGGGGGTGATCCGGGAGACCCAGTACTTC. This codes for CASSHIAGVIRETQYF.

The genes are TRBV4-3 and TRBJ1-2; 9 bases align to TRBD1. Germline V gene sequence: CDR1 LGHNA, CDR2 YSLEER. This CDR3 has 15 amino acids. Losses at the gene ends were 4 bases for V and 4 bases for J; bases not matched to a gene: 7. CDR3: CASSLGDREFYGYTF. The DNA for the CDR3 is TGCGCCAGCAGCCTGGGGGACAGGGAGTTCTATGGCTACACCTTC.

This clone was recorded a few times. This sequence joins TRBV6-5 and TRBJ1-3; D unresolved. Looked up from germline, CDR1 is MNHEY and CDR2 is SVGAGI. Between the trimmed V and J ends, which lost 2 bases and 0 bases, there was a span of 8 bases. The CDR3 runs to 15 residues. CDR3 sequence reads: CASSYTGLSGNTIYF. The CDR3 nucleotides read TGTGCCAGCAGTTACACCGGTCTCTCTGGAAACACCATATATTTT.

The chain uses TRBV14 and TRBJ1-4; 7 bases agree with TRBD1. The junction had 7 bases not matched to a gene; V was cut back by 6 bases and J by 6 bases. CDR1 is SGHDN and CDR2 is FVKESK in the germline V gene. The CDR3 has 14 amino acids. The CDR3 reads CASSPGTAYEKLFF. As DNA, the CDR3 is TGTGCCAGCAGTCCCGGGACAGCATATGAAAAACTGTTTTTT.

The chain combines TRBV19 with TRBJ1-5; tentatively, D is TRBD1 (5 bases). This CDR3 comprises 14 residues. Germline V gene data show CDR1 as LNHDA and CDR2 as SQIVND (reference sequence). The germline V and J ends were trimmed by 7 bases and 3 bases, with 13 bases remaining between them. DNA of the CDR3: TGTGCCAGTAAAGGGCGGGGACTCAATCAGCCCCAGCATTTT. Amino acids: CASKGRGLNQPQHF.

The chain combines TRBV20-1 with TRBJ1-1; no firm D call. V lost 4 bases to trimming and J lost 3 bases, with 6 bases between them. Per germline, CDR1 DFQATT and CDR2 SNEGSKA (reference sequence). There are 11 residues in the CDR3. As DNA, the CDR3 is TGCAGTGCTAAGACTTACACTGAAGCTTTCTTT. It codes for CSAKTYTEAFF.